This T cell receptor (beta chain) was identified during a study of T cells in Graves' hyperthyroidism and ophthalmopathy. Study as a whole: Peripheral blood was drawn at first diagnosis, prior to all treatment.

CDR3 length equals 16 residues. Between the trimmed V and J ends, which lost 7 bases and 6 bases, there was a span of 19 bases. Germline assignment: CDR1 SNHLY and CDR2 FYNNEI. Template material for amplifying TCR beta CDR3 regions consisted of RNA transcripts. First-round RT-PCR targeting the TCR CDR3 was performed with the HTBI primer set. TCRdb reprocessed the multiplex PCR reads with MiXCR, giving one entry per CDR3 protein. The sample holds approximately 370,000 distinct CDR3 sequences; about 18% are singletons and the top ten take around a third. The genes are TRBV2 and TRBJ1-6, with D perhaps TRBD1 (6 bases). This clonotype was obtained from a young woman with Graves' hyperthyroidism that later progressed to Graves' ophthalmopathy. Material for sequencing was blood. The CDR3 DNA is TGTGCCAGCACAGTCGGGGGGGGCGTAGTTAATTCACCCCTCCACTTT. Its translation is CASTVGGGVVNSPLHF.